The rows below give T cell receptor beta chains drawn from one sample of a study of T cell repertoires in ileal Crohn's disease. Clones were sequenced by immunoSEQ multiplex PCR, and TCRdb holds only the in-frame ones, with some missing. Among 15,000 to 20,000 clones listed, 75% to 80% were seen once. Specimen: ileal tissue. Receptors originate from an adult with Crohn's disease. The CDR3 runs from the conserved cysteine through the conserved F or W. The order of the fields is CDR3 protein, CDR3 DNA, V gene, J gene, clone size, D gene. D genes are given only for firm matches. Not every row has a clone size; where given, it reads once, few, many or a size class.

cdr3_aa: CASSLSIIGGNSPLHF; cdr3_nt: TGTGCCAGCAGTTTAAGTATAATAGGAGGTAATTCACCCCTCCACTTT; v_call: TRBV27; j_call: TRBJ1-6; clone_size: NA; d_call: NA
cdr3_aa: CAVGRTGENEQYF; cdr3_nt: TGTGCCGTCGGGAGGACAGGGGAAAACGAGCAGTACTTC; v_call: TRBV19; j_call: TRBJ2-7; clone_size: NA; d_call: TRBD1
cdr3_aa: CASSPSPGTVTFQAKNIQYF; cdr3_nt: TGTGCCAGCAGCCCCAGCCCCGGGACAGTGACTTTCCAAGCCAAAAACATTCAGTACTTC; v_call: TRBV5-5; j_call: TRBJ2-4; clone_size: NA; d_call: TRBD1
cdr3_aa: CASSQFYLRRLGYEQYF; cdr3_nt: TGCGCCAGCAGCCAATTCTATCTAAGGAGGTTGGGCTACGAGCAGTACTTC; v_call: TRBV4-3; j_call: TRBJ2-7; clone_size: NA; d_call: NA
cdr3_aa: CASTRTGGETQYF; cdr3_nt: TGTGCCAGCACCAGGACAGGGGGTGAGACCCAGTACTTC; v_call: TRBV6-6; j_call: TRBJ2-5; clone_size: NA; d_call: TRBD1
cdr3_aa: CASSVQHNQPQHF; cdr3_nt: TGTGCCAGCAGTGTCCAGCACAATCAGCCCCAGCATTTT; v_call: TRBV14; j_call: TRBJ1-5; clone_size: NA; d_call: NA
cdr3_aa: CASSPTGTNTEAFF; cdr3_nt: TGTGCCAGCTCCCCAACCGGGACGAACACTGAAGCTTTCTTT; v_call: TRBV18; j_call: TRBJ1-1; clone_size: NA; d_call: NA
cdr3_aa: CASSEPGRGGGEQFF; cdr3_nt: TGTGCCAGCAGTGAACCCGGGAGGGGCGGGGGTGAGCAGTTCTTC; v_call: TRBV25-1; j_call: TRBJ2-1; clone_size: NA; d_call: TRBD2
cdr3_aa: CASSIPWGGNTEAFF; cdr3_nt: TGTGCCAGCAGCATACCCTGGGGGGGGAACACTGAAGCTTTCTTT; v_call: TRBV5-6; j_call: TRBJ1-1; clone_size: once; d_call: NA
cdr3_aa: CASGESSYEQYF; cdr3_nt: TGTGCCAGCGGGGAAAGCTCCTACGAGCAGTACTTC; v_call: TRBV6-1; j_call: TRBJ2-7; clone_size: NA; d_call: NA
cdr3_aa: CAITMGQNPNTEAFF; cdr3_nt: TGTGCCATCACTATGGGACAGAACCCGAACACTGAAGCTTTCTTT; v_call: TRBV10-3; j_call: TRBJ1-1; clone_size: NA; d_call: TRBD1
cdr3_aa: CASGYEQYF; cdr3_nt: TGTGCCAGCGGGTACGAGCAGTACTTC; v_call: TRBV27; j_call: TRBJ2-7; clone_size: few; d_call: NA
cdr3_aa: CASMTSGGATDTQYF; cdr3_nt: TGTGCCAGTATGACTAGCGGGGGGGCGACAGATACGCAGTATTTT; v_call: TRBV19; j_call: TRBJ2-3; clone_size: NA; d_call: TRBD2
cdr3_aa: CASSPGPDSGYGYTF; cdr3_nt: TGCGCCAGCAGCCCGGGGCCCGACAGCGGCTATGGCTACACCTTC; v_call: TRBV5-1; j_call: TRBJ1-2; clone_size: NA; d_call: NA
cdr3_aa: CASKKWDGSGDTQYF; cdr3_nt: TGCGCCAGCAAGAAATGGGACGGGAGTGGAGATACGCAGTATTTT; v_call: TRBV4-1; j_call: TRBJ2-3; clone_size: NA; d_call: NA
cdr3_aa: CASSPPGLGISEQYF; cdr3_nt: TGTGCCAGCTCACCCCCGGGACTAGGAATCTCCGAGCAGTACTTC; v_call: TRBV18; j_call: TRBJ2-7; clone_size: NA; d_call: TRBD2
cdr3_aa: CASRPTPSTYNEQFF; cdr3_nt: TGTGCCAGCAGACCGACCCCGAGTACCTACAATGAGCAGTTCTTC; v_call: TRBV2; j_call: TRBJ2-1; clone_size: NA; d_call: NA
cdr3_aa: CASSYREHNEQFF; cdr3_nt: TGTGCCAGCAGTTACAGGGAACACAATGAGCAGTTCTTC; v_call: TRBV6-6; j_call: TRBJ2-1; clone_size: NA; d_call: NA
cdr3_aa: CASSLEQGGNNSPLHF; cdr3_nt: TGTGCCAGCAGCTTAGAGCAGGGTGGGAATAATTCACCCCTCCACTTT; v_call: TRBV11-3; j_call: TRBJ1-6; clone_size: NA; d_call: NA
cdr3_aa: CASSSGQGGQPQHF; cdr3_nt: TGTGCCAGCAGCTCCGGACAGGGCGGTCAGCCCCAGCATTTT; v_call: TRBV7-9; j_call: TRBJ1-5; clone_size: NA; d_call: TRBD1
cdr3_aa: CASSLLTSGVTGELFF; cdr3_nt: TGTGCCAGCAGTTTACTAACTAGCGGGGTCACCGGGGAGCTGTTTTTT; v_call: TRBV28; j_call: TRBJ2-2; clone_size: NA; d_call: TRBD2
cdr3_aa: CASRQQETQYF; cdr3_nt: TGTGCCAGCAGACAGCAAGAGACCCAGTACTTC; v_call: TRBV2; j_call: TRBJ2-5; clone_size: NA; d_call: NA
cdr3_aa: CASTLDAEVTEAFF; cdr3_nt: TGTGCCAGTACCCTGGACGCCGAGGTCACTGAAGCTTTCTTT; v_call: TRBV19; j_call: TRBJ1-1; clone_size: NA; d_call: NA
cdr3_aa: CASSYHNDNEQFF; cdr3_nt: TGTGCCAGCAGTTACCACAACGACAATGAGCAGTTCTTC; v_call: TRBV6-5; j_call: TRBJ2-1; clone_size: NA; d_call: NA
cdr3_aa: CAISENRALYEQYF; cdr3_nt: TGTGCCATCAGTGAGAACAGGGCTCTCTACGAGCAGTACTTC; v_call: TRBV10-3; j_call: TRBJ2-7; clone_size: NA; d_call: NA